The TCR beta chain described here comes from a study of blood T cell repertoires in COVID-19. Study in general: COVID-19 samples, acute and convalescent, were from the United States, Italy and Spain.

The ends were cut back, 6 bases at V and 3 bases at J, with 14 bases in the middle. Germline lookup yields CDR1 LNHDA and CDR2 SQIVND (reference sequence). The CDR3 extends over 15 amino acids. Per the authors' pipeline: Amplified reference gene primers provided the basis for estimating nucleated cell counts. Clones were read by immunoSEQ multiplex PCR, and TCRdb kept only the in-frame ones, dropping some. Clonal size and the V and J genes are those of that table, whereas D and trimming came from the DNA. Among some 67,000 clones listed, 75% to 90% were seen once. The TCR comes from a man aged 45-60 years with active COVID-19. J is TRBJ1-4 and V is TRBV19, with a tentative D call TRBD1 (5 bases). Sequencing was done on a sample of peripheral blood. The DNA of the CDR3 is TGTGCCAGTAGGTTACAGGTTTCGGCTAATGAAAAACTGTTTTTT. Translated: CASRLQVSANEKLFF.